These T cell receptor beta chains were read from a single sample in a study of CD8 T cells in Susac syndrome. TCRdb ran MiXCR on the immunoSEQ multiplex PCR reads and lists one entry per CDR3 protein. This table has 150,000 to 200,000 distinct CDR3 sequences, 90% to 95% appearing once. Sequencing was carried out using CD4+ T cells from PBMCs. The receptor set was obtained from a human donor in good health. CDR3s include the opening cysteine and the closing phenylalanine or tryptophan.

cdr3_aa: CASSPRTSASTDTQYF; j_call: TRBJ2-3; v_call: TRBV5-1
cdr3_aa: CSARDRRLGATGELFF; j_call: TRBJ2-2; v_call: TRBV20-1
cdr3_aa: CASKPGRNYEQYF; j_call: TRBJ2-7; v_call: TRBV2
cdr3_aa: CASSGPGARGTEAFF; j_call: TRBJ1-1; v_call: TRBV2
cdr3_aa: CASSQGQGSYYGYTF; j_call: TRBJ1-2; v_call: TRBV3-1
cdr3_aa: CASSLAPNTEAFF; j_call: TRBJ1-1; v_call: TRBV5-1
cdr3_aa: CATSRADNEKLFF; j_call: TRBJ1-4; v_call: TRBV15
cdr3_aa: CASSDWEGPGSCFF; j_call: TRBJ2-2; v_call: TRBV2
cdr3_aa: CASSLAPFFGGYTF; j_call: TRBJ1-2; v_call: TRBV7-8
cdr3_aa: CASSPDSSWTGELFF; j_call: TRBJ2-2; v_call: TRBV4-1
cdr3_aa: CSVESSGGGYGYTF; j_call: TRBJ1-2; v_call: TRBV29-1
cdr3_aa: CSPYPGGKTEAFF; j_call: TRBJ1-1; v_call: TRBV20-1
cdr3_aa: CASSSGESDTQYF; j_call: TRBJ2-3; v_call: TRBV27
cdr3_aa: CASSPLLGRGFSQETQYF; j_call: TRBJ2-5; v_call: TRBV12-3/TRBV12-4
cdr3_aa: CAWSEFGTTRSPLHF; j_call: TRBJ1-6; v_call: TRBV30
cdr3_aa: CSVERLAEETQYF; j_call: TRBJ2-5; v_call: TRBV29-1
cdr3_aa: CASSLGRQGAEQYF; j_call: TRBJ2-7; v_call: TRBV7-3
cdr3_aa: CASTPRGDQPQHF; j_call: TRBJ1-5; v_call: TRBV12-3/TRBV12-4
cdr3_aa: CASSSPGQGNSGYTF; j_call: TRBJ1-2; v_call: TRBV5-6
cdr3_aa: CASSFRQGGIGEAFF; j_call: TRBJ1-1; v_call: TRBV7-9
cdr3_aa: CASSLQLMTSGGQQSSYNEQFF; j_call: TRBJ2-1; v_call: TRBV3-1
cdr3_aa: CSVDQSMGAEQYF; j_call: .; v_call: TRBV29-1
cdr3_aa: CASSEWGGGPGDYTGGYTF; j_call: TRBJ1-2; v_call: TRBV6-1